The 29 T cell receptor beta chains given below trace back to one sample, sequenced in a study of CD8+CD57+ T cells in acquired aplastic anemia. Profiling that covered TCR beta VDJ and CDR3 relied on genomic DNA as its template. TCRdb re-called the reads through MiXCR, storing one row per CDR3 protein. The sample includes roughly 250,000 distinct CDR3 sequences, 82% of them seen just once. The sequenced patients had an expansion of CD8+CD57+ cells seen by flow cytometry. The sample consisted of sorted CD4+, CD8+, or CD8+CD57+ T cells (not recorded which) from PBMCs. The source is a human donor with aplastic anemia.

The rearrangement joins TRBV15 to TRBJ2-1; D gene ambiguous. With the DNA end fitting TRBJ2-5 better, the J assignment may be wrong. Germline CDR1 and CDR2: LNHNV and YYDKDF (reference sequence). The CDR3 loop spans 14 amino acids. Written as DNA, the CDR3 is TGTGCCACCAGCAGAGGCAGACTGCAAAAGACCCAGTACTTC. It translates to CATSRGRLQKTQYF.

DNA of the CDR3: TGTGCCAGCAGCTTTGAAAGAAGCTACGGGACCAACGTCCTGACTTTC. Amino acid sequence: CASSFERSYGTNVLTF. J is TRBJ2-6 and V is TRBV7-9; possibly TRBD2 for D (5 bases). The V gene's germline CDR1 is SEHNR and CDR2 FQNEAQ (reference sequence). V was shortened by 3 bases and J by 8 bases, with 17 bases between the two germline ends. The CDR3 loop spans 16 amino acids.

Concerning this clonotype itself: In this CDR3 the conserved last residue, phenylalanine or tryptophan, is missing, so a read error is likely. The limits of the CDR3 on the DNA are not certain, so only TCRdb's listed CDR3 is given. The V and J genes are TRBV7-9 and TRBJ2-3; the table assigns TRBD2, which was not confirmed against the DNA. Germline V gene data show CDR1 as SEHNR and CDR2 as FQNEAQ (reference sequence). The CDR3 length is 13 residues, termini included. CDR3 in amino acids: CASSIGGGGIESH.

This clonotype has just a few counts. Here the CDR3 reads CASRTPGQAYEQYV. As DNA, the CDR3 is TGTGCCAGCAGGACACCGGGACAGGCCTACGAGCAGTACGTC. This sequence joins TRBV6-4 and TRBJ2-7; 8 bases map to TRBD1. The germline gives CDR1 MRHNA, CDR2 SNTAGT. Trimming took 6 bases from V and 2 from J; bases not matched to a gene: 6. CDR3 length equals 14 residues.

V usage is TRBV5-1 and J usage is TRBJ1-1, with unresolved D. This CDR3 is 14 amino acids long. The germline V gene encodes CDR1 SGHRS and CDR2 YFSETQ. V was clipped by 3 bases and J by 0 bases, with 9 bases between them. CDR3 nucleotide sequence: TGCGCCAGCAGCTGGGATCACGTGAACACTGAAGCTTTCTTT. Its protein is CASSWDHVNTEAFF.

This clonotype was counted only a few times. The gene calls are TRBV2 and TRBJ1-4, with 7 bases lining up with TRBD1. This CDR3 is 13 amino acids long. CDR1 and CDR2 (germline): SNHLY, FYNNEI. J was trimmed by 5 bases and V by 10 bases; bases with no gene match: 7. This CDR3 is CATWDSINEKLFF. The CDR3 DNA reads as TGTGCCACCTGGGACAGCATAAATGAAAAACTGTTTTTT.

The rearrangement uses TRBV5-6 and TRBJ2-3; D is undetermined. Germline V gene sequence: CDR1 SGHDT, CDR2 YYEEEE. This CDR3 has 14 residues. Between the trimmed V and J ends, which lost 3 bases and 4 bases, there was a span of 12 bases. DNA of the CDR3: TGTGCCAGCAGCTCAGGAAGAGCTCCAGATACGCAGTATTTT. Its protein product is CASSSGRAPDTQYF.

Details on this clonotype: The germline gene is not matched at one end of the junction; a read error may be the cause. CDR3 sequence (DNA): TGTGCCAGCAGAAGACAGGCCAACGCCGATAAACACTGTTTT. Amino acids: CASRRQANADKHCF. This chain joins TRBV7-3 and TRBJ2-3; TRBD1 is a possible D gene (6 bases). CDR1 and CDR2 (germline): SGHTA, FQGTGA. The CDR3 consists of 14 residues. The complete variable domain, with remaining parts taken from reference TRBV7-3 and TRBJ2-3, reads GAGVSQTPSNKVTEKGKYVELRCDPISGHTALYWYRQSLGQGPEFLIYFQGTGAADDSGLPNDRFFAVRPEGSVSTLKIQRTERGDSAVYLCASRRQANADKHCFGPGTRLTVL.

Concerning this clonotype: No DNA is shown, since the ends of the CDR3 on it are uncertain; the CDR3 is the one TCRdb lists. The chain combines TRBV6-4 with TRBJ2-7; the D call of TRBD1 is as the table states it, not checked on the DNA. The CDR3 contains 20 residues when both ends are counted. Germline-derived CDR1 and CDR2 are MRHNA and SNTAGT. The CDR3 loop reads CASSIYLCSVSGQTTYEQYF.

On this clonotype itself: The junction departs from germline at one end; a sequencing error may be responsible. The chain carries TRBV2 and TRBJ1-5; TRBD1 aligns across 11 bases. The CDR3 contains 14 residues. Germline CDR1 SNHLY, CDR2 FYNNEI. The CDR3 DNA reads TGTGCCAACGCTAGGACAGGGGGCGGTCAGCCTCAGCATTTT. Protein: CANARTGGGQPQHF.

J is TRBJ2-5 and V is TRBV7-8, with D possibly matching TRBD2 (6 bases). CDR3 length: 15 residues. Germline V gene data show CDR1 as SGHVS and CDR2 as FQNEAQ. Trimming stripped 0 bases from V and 7 bases from J, with 15 bases between. CDR3 in DNA: TGTGCCAGCAGCTTAGCGCGCGGGACCGATACGACCCAGTACTTC. Translation gives CASSLARGTDTTQYF.

V and J are TRBV12-3 or TRBV12-4 and TRBJ2-7; D is possibly TRBD1 (6 bases). The CDR3 covers 18 residues. V gave up 6 bases and J gave up 1 base, with 25 bases separating them. The DNA for the CDR3 is TGTGCCAGCAGCTTTAACGACCCCCGGACAGCCCTTTCCTACGAGCAGTACGTC. Encoded protein: CASSFNDPRTALSYEQYV.

About this clonotype itself: The conserved phenylalanine or tryptophan is not found at the CDR3 terminus, so this likely reflects a read error. The limits of the CDR3 on the DNA are not certain, so only TCRdb's listed CDR3 is given. The rearrangement joins TRBV7-2 to TRBJ2-3; the tabulated D call, TRBD2, remains unverified against the DNA. In germline, CDR1 is SGHTA, CDR2 FQGNSA. With termini counted, the CDR3 has 13 amino acids. CDR3 in amino acids: CASSIASGAYNEY.

The chain carries TRBV9 and TRBJ2-1; D gene unclear. The CDR3 is 16 amino acids. CDR1 and CDR2 from the germline V gene are SGDLS and YYNGEE. V lost 4 bases to trimming and J lost 8 bases, with 22 bases between them. CDR3 residues: CASSLYKNSYNDEQFF. In DNA, the CDR3 is TGTGCCAGCAGCCTTTACAAAAACTCCTACAATGATGAGCAGTTCTTC.

The chain combines TRBV2 with TRBJ1-6, with D unresolved. Germline CDR1 SNHLY, CDR2 FYNNEI. The CDR3 consists of 18 residues. V was cut by 6 bases and J by 9 bases, with 27 bases left in between. CDR3 sequence reads: CASRLRPTGPLEISPLHF. The DNA for the CDR3 is TGTGCCAGCAGACTCCGACCGACGGGCCCACTAGAAATTTCACCCCTCCACTTT.

This clonotype was counted many times. The chain is built from TRBV5-8 and TRBJ2-3; possibly TRBD1 for D (5 bases). CDR3 size: 14 residues. V shed 4 bases and J shed 2 bases, with 11 bases lying between them. Germline CDR1 is SGHTS and CDR2 is YDEGEE. CDR3 residues: CASSPEGDTDTQYF. CDR3 coding DNA: TGTGCCAGCAGCCCGGAAGGGGACACAGATACGCAGTATTTT.

The rearrangement links TRBV2 to TRBJ2-1; D tentatively reads TRBD1 or TRBD2 (5 bases each). The CDR3 sequence is 13 residues long. CDR1 SNHLY and CDR2 FYNNEI come from the germline V gene. Trimming removed 4 bases at V and 8 bases at J, with 12 bases between. The CDR3 here is CASSGEGLHEQFF. Written as DNA, the CDR3 is TGTGCCAGCAGTGGAGAGGGGTTACATGAGCAGTTCTTC. Filled out from reference TRBV2 and TRBJ2-1, the complete variable domain reads EPEVTQTPSHQVTQMGQEVILRCVPISNHLYFYWYRQILGQKVEFLVSFYNNEISEKSEIFDDQFSVERPDGSNFTLKIRSTKLEDSAMYFCASSGEGLHEQFFGPGTRLTVL.

The rearrangement uses TRBV10-3 and TRBJ2-3; TRBD2 matches at 8 bases. Germline CDR1 and CDR2: ENHRY and SYGVKD. The CDR3 runs to 16 residues. The J segment lost 2 bases and the V segment lost 6 bases, leaving 10 bases of the junction unmatched. CDR3 in DNA: TGTGCCATCAGACCATTAGCGGGGACCTTCACAGATACGCAGTATTTT. Residues: CAIRPLAGTFTDTQYF.

This clonotype was recorded only once. The chain carries TRBV7-8 and TRBJ2-7; perhaps TRBD2 as D (6 bases). Trimming left V 3 bases short and J 3 bases short, with 24 bases between. Germline loops: CDR1 SGHVS, CDR2 FQNEAQ. The CDR3 totals 18 residues. The CDR3 region has the DNA TGTGCCAGCAGCTTTCAGGGAGGTCGCGATACGCAGTACTACGAGCAGTACGTC. Translated: CASSFQGGRDTQYYEQYV.

This chain links TRBV9 with TRBJ1-4, with D perhaps matching TRBD1 (5 bases). The CDR3 contains 11 residues. V shed 3 bases and J shed 8 bases, with 5 bases lying between them. CDR1 and CDR2 (germline): SGDLS, YYNGEE. The CDR3 spells CASSGGEKLFF. CDR3 coding DNA: TGTGCCAGCAGCGGGGGGGAAAAACTGTTTTTT.

About this clonotype itself: The junction differs from germline at one of its ends, possibly a read error. The DNA of the CDR3 is TGTGCCAGCAGCCAGAGGGGCGGAAACGGTCAGCTTGAGTTT. Protein product: CASSQRGGNGQLEF. The chain recombines TRBV7-9 with TRBJ1-6; D is perhaps TRBD1 (5 bases). The CDR3 contains 14 residues. In germline, CDR1 is SEHNR, CDR2 FQNEAQ (reference sequence).

The V call is TRBV7-7, the J call TRBJ2-2; TRBD2 might be the D (6 bases). The CDR3 sequence is 18 residues long. Germline V gene sequence: CDR1 SSHAT, CDR2 FNYEAQ (reference sequence). V lost 11 bases to trimming and J lost 15 bases, with 40 bases between them. The CDR3 region is CAVLGGCNCWHRSTQMFF. The CDR3 DNA is TGTGCCGTTCTTGGGGGGTGTAACTGCTGGCACAGAAGTACACAGATGTTTTTT.

This clonotype was counted once. Because it lacks the conserved phenylalanine or tryptophan at the end, this CDR3 is likely a read error. It is unclear where the CDR3 begins or ends on the DNA, so no DNA is shown, and the CDR3 is as TCRdb lists it. This chain connects TRBV2 to TRBJ2-3. CDR1 is SNHLY and CDR2 is FYNNEI in the germline V gene. The CDR3 is 13 amino acids long, termini counted. The CDR3 spells CASGDVGTDTAYL.

The chain uses TRBV5-4 and TRBJ1-5; D call uncertain. The ends were cut back, 4 bases at V and 2 bases at J, with 10 bases in the middle. Germline V CDR1 and CDR2: SGHNT, YYREEE (reference sequence). The CDR3 is 14 amino acids. The CDR3 loop reads CASSDSNGNQPQHF. The CDR3 DNA sequence: TGTGCCAGCAGCGATTCGAATGGCAATCAGCCCCAGCATTTT.

V usage is TRBV20-1 and J usage is TRBJ1-1, with no clear D. This CDR3 has 12 amino acids. V was clipped by 7 bases and J by 12 bases, with 21 bases between them. Germline CDR1 reads DFQATT; CDR2 reads SNEGSKA (reference sequence). The chain's CDR3 is CSVRRGGNSPFF. DNA for the CDR3: TGCAGTGTCAGACGAGGAGGGAACTCCCCTTTCTTT.

In the case of this clonotype: The CDR3 does not end in the conserved phenylalanine or tryptophan, so this is likely a read error. The DNA is omitted, as the CDR3 cannot be located on it reliably, and the CDR3 follows TCRdb's listing. This chain connects TRBV7-3 to TRBJ2-3; the D call in the table, TRBD1, was not verified against the DNA. The germline CDR1 and CDR2 sequences are SGHTA and FQGTGA. The CDR3 sequence runs 13 residues, both termini included. The CDR3: CASSVGGTDTDTQ.

Many counts were recorded for this clonotype. The chain links TRBV10-2 to TRBJ2-5; TRBD1 aligns across 8 bases. The ends lost 8 bases at V and 6 bases at J; junction bases unmatched: 8. Germline V gives CDR1 WSHSY, CDR2 SAAADI. The length of the CDR3 is 13 residues. The CDR3 nucleotides are TGCGCCAGCCAAGGGACAGGCGAGAAGACCCAGTACTTC. Its translation: CASQGTGEKTQYF.

The V and J genes are TRBV11-3 and TRBJ2-3, with 8 bases matching TRBD2. CDR1 is SGHNT and CDR2 is YENEEA in the germline V gene. This CDR3 spans 14 amino acids. V lost 0 bases, J lost 6 bases, and 2 bases stayed unmatched. CDR3 amino acids: CASSLETSADTQYF. For the CDR3, the DNA is TGTGCCAGCAGCTTAGAGACTAGCGCCGATACGCAGTATTTT.

The chain links TRBV11-1 to TRBJ2-3; a weak D match, TRBD2 (6 bases). V lost 3 bases and J lost 6, with 13 bases in between. The germline V gene encodes CDR1 SGHAT and CDR2 FQDESV (reference sequence). The CDR3 runs to 14 residues. CDR3 sequence: CASSFTSTTDTQYF. The CDR3 DNA reads as TGTGCCAGCAGCTTTACTAGCACAACCGATACGCAGTATTTT.